The 7 T cell receptor beta chains reported below all come from one sample, sequenced in a study of T-cell reconstitution after alpha-beta-depleted transplantation in children. Preparation of the TCRbeta library used unique molecular identifiers. TCRdb itself ran the PCR reads through MiXCR, one entry per CDR3 protein. The sample holds 300,000 to 400,000 distinct CDR3 sequences, about a quarter seen once. The input for sequencing was PBMCs, mostly from graft donor cells, taken 180 days after TCRalphabeta/CD19-depleted stem cell transplant. The source is a male patient younger than 18 who had a stem cell transplant for acute lymphoblastic leukemia, so the T cells may come from the graft donor.

The rearrangement uses TRBV6-4 and TRBJ1-5; 10 bases match TRBD1. The CDR3 has 15 residues. Germline CDR1 is MRHNA and CDR2 is SNTAGT. V gave up 4 bases and J gave up 6 bases; unmatched junction bases: 6. CDR3 DNA: TGTGCCAGCAGTGGCGGGACAGGGGCGTCTCAGCCCCAGCATTTT. This sequence encodes CASSGGTGASQPQHF.

This chain links TRBV4-1 with TRBJ1-2; D might be TRBD1 (5 bases). This CDR3 contains 15 residues. The germline V gene encodes CDR1 MGHRA and CDR2 YSYEKL. V lost 4 bases to trimming and J lost 8 bases, with 20 bases between them. CDR3 residues: CASSPGPLGLHGYTF. The CDR3 coding sequence is TGCGCCAGCAGCCCGGGACCCCTGGGACTCCACGGCTACACCTTC.

About this clonotype itself: Germline and junction disagree at one end, which may indicate a read error. The genes are TRBV6-5 and TRBJ2-7; D possibly corresponds to TRBD1 (6 bases). The CDR3 contains 14 residues. Germline V gene data show CDR1 as MNHEY and CDR2 as SVGAGI. The CDR3 region has the DNA TGTGCCAGCAGTTCAGGGGATCCGGCCTATGAGCAGTACTTC. As protein: CASSSGDPAYEQYF.

This clonotype came up a few times. The chain joins TRBV6-1 to TRBJ1-2; tentatively, D is TRBD1 (6 bases). Germline CDR1 MNHNS, CDR2 SASEGT. Trimming left V 5 bases short and J 4 bases short, with 14 bases between. The CDR3 loop spans 14 amino acids. CDR3 DNA sequence: TGTGCCAGCAGTCCCCAGGGGTCGGGCTATGGCTACACCTTC. It translates to CASSPQGSGYGYTF.

The rearrangement uses TRBV5-6 and TRBJ2-7, with 7 bases matching TRBD1. Germline values: CDR1 SGHDT, CDR2 YYEEEE. V dropped 3 bases and J dropped 3; count of bases not matched to a gene: 12. This CDR3 has 16 amino acids. Here the CDR3 DNA reads TGTGCCAGCAGCTGGGCGATCGACAGGGCGGACTACGAGCAGTACTTC. Its translation is CASSWAIDRADYEQYF.

The table lists this clonotype with a few counts. The chain combines TRBV12-3 or TRBV12-4 with TRBJ2-1; 10 nucleotides match TRBD2. The V segment lost 2 bases and the J segment 10 bases; nucleotides outside the gene matches: 14. CDR3 length equals 17 residues. CDR3 region: CASSLRLAGAPVNEQFF. The CDR3, as DNA: TGTGCCAGCAGTTTAAGGCTAGCGGGAGCCCCGGTCAACGAGCAGTTCTTC.

With regard to this clonotype: This may be a read error, as it is one base from a much larger clone. The conserved final phenylalanine or tryptophan is absent from the CDR3, which likely points to a read error. J is TRBJ2-3 and V is TRBV5-1; D may be TRBD2 (6 bases). Per the germline V gene, CDR1 is SGHRS and CDR2 is YFSETQ. The CDR3 runs to 13 residues. The V gene lost 1 base and the J gene lost 5 bases, with 8 bases spanning the gap. The CDR3 sequence is CASSLRAGDTQYY. The CDR3 coding sequence is TGCGCCAGCAGCTTGCGAGCGGGAGATACGCAGTATTAT.